These 30 T cell receptor beta chains share one sample of origin, sequenced in a study of blood T cell repertoires in COVID-19. Some clones are missing from TCRdb's copy, which holds only in-frame ones; the method was immunoSEQ multiplex PCR. The table records over 14,000 clones, roughly 90% of them present only once. Source material: peripheral blood. The origin of the receptors is a human donor in a cohort sampled during active COVID-19.

The chain combines TRBV27 with TRBJ2-1; TRBD1 is a possible D gene (5 bases). This CDR3 contains 12 residues. The V and J ends lost 6 bases and 5 bases respectively, with 8 bases between them. Germline V gives CDR1 MNHEY, CDR2 SMNVEV (reference sequence). CDR3 sequence: CASRGPDNEQFF. The CDR3 nucleotides are TGTGCCAGCAGGGGGCCGGACAATGAGCAGTTCTTC.

This sequence joins TRBV19 and TRBJ2-2; TRBD1 aligns across 8 bases. With 8 bases clipped from V and 3 bases from J, the junction kept 5 bases outside the gene matches. The germline gives CDR1 LNHDA, CDR2 SQIVND (reference sequence). The CDR3 has 14 residues. As DNA, the CDR3 is TGTGCCAGTCTCAGGACAGGGCACACCGGGGAGCTGTTTTTT. It specifies CASLRTGHTGELFF.

This rearrangement joins TRBV10-3 to TRBJ1-5; 12 bases match TRBD1. V dropped 1 base and J dropped 3; count of bases not matched to a gene: 1. This CDR3 is built from 16 residues. Germline assignment: CDR1 ENHRY and CDR2 SYGVKD. The CDR3 DNA follows: TGTGCCATCAGTGAGTTGGGACAGGGGGCCAATCAGCCCCAGCATTTT. Residues: CAISELGQGANQPQHF.

The V and J genes are TRBV11-2 and TRBJ2-3; no firm D call. This CDR3 comprises 14 residues. Germline V CDR1 and CDR2: SGHAT, FQNNGV. V was pared by 2 bases and J by 1 base, with 7 bases between. CDR3 residues: CASSLWSGTDTQYF. In nucleotides, the CDR3 is TGTGCCAGCAGCTTATGGTCAGGCACAGATACGCAGTATTTT.

The chain has TRBV5-4 and TRBJ2-7; D is unclear. The CDR3 extends over 14 amino acids. Looked up from germline, CDR1 is SGHNT and CDR2 is YYREEE (reference sequence). The V end was cut by 4 bases, the J end by 0 bases, with 11 bases between. CDR3 region: CASSATASSYEQYF. The CDR3 nucleotides read TGTGCCAGCAGCGCTACCGCGAGCTCCTACGAGCAGTACTTC.

The J gene is TRBJ2-2, the V gene TRBV5-4; 12 bases match TRBD2. CDR1 and CDR2 from the germline V gene are SGHNT and YYREEE (reference sequence). Trimming at V came to 4 bases and at J to 1 base, leaving 2 bases not matched to a gene. The CDR3 is made up of 16 amino acids. The CDR3, as DNA: TGTGCCAGCAGCAGGGGACTAGCGGGGAACACCGGGGAGCTGTTTTTT. Protein product: CASSRGLAGNTGELFF.

This chain connects TRBV9 to TRBJ1-4; D is perhaps TRBD1 (6 bases). Per the germline V gene, CDR1 is SGDLS and CDR2 is YYNGEE. This CDR3 contains 17 residues. Deletions cut 5 bases from V and 5 bases from J, with 22 bases between. The CDR3 region has the DNA TGTGCCAGCAGTGCCGGACTCAGGACAGCAAACAATGAAAAACTGTTTTTT. Translated: CASSAGLRTANNEKLFF.

The rearrangement uses TRBV10-2 and TRBJ2-7; 8 nucleotides align to TRBD1. Germline CDR1 is WSHSY and CDR2 is SAAADI. The V and J ends lost 8 bases and 0 bases, in that order; junction bases with no gene match: 12. The CDR3 extends over 16 amino acids. In DNA form, the CDR3 reads TGCGCCAGCCGCGTGGGCGCAGGGGGCAGCTCCTACGAGCAGTACTTC. It yields the protein CASRVGAGGSSYEQYF.

This chain links TRBV28 with TRBJ1-2, with 8 bases fitting TRBD1. This CDR3 has 15 amino acids. Unmatched junction bases numbered 9, after V lost 5 bases and J lost 4 bases. Germline V gene sequence: CDR1 MDHEN, CDR2 SYDVKM. The CDR3: CASSPQLGQAYGYTF. The DNA of the CDR3 is TGTGCCAGCAGTCCCCAACTGGGACAGGCCTATGGCTACACCTTC.

In its sample, this clone was seen once. The V and J genes are TRBV6-8 and TRBJ2-2; 15 nucleotides line up with TRBD2. CDR1 is MNHGY, CDR2 SAAAGT, per germline. This CDR3 contains 19 residues. V shed 5 bases and J 1 base; nucleotides not matched to a gene: 8. CDR3 in amino acids: CASSGPGLAGGRNTGELFF. For the CDR3, the DNA is TGTGCCAGCAGTGGACCGGGACTAGCGGGAGGCCGGAACACCGGGGAGCTGTTTTTT.

This chain joins TRBV9 and TRBJ2-5; maybe TRBD1 (5 bases). Trimming shortened V by 4 bases and J by 5 bases, and 18 bases separated the two germline ends. The CDR3 consists of 15 residues. Germline values: CDR1 SGDLS, CDR2 YYNGEE. Written as DNA, the CDR3 is TGTGCCAGCAGCTCAGACAGCCCGGGCAGGGAGACCCAGTACTTC. This encodes CASSSDSPGRETQYF. The full variable domain, rest sourced from reference TRBV9 and TRBJ2-5, is DSGVTQTPKHLITATGQRVTLRCSPRSGDLSVYWYQQSLDQGLQFLIQYYNGEERAKGNILERFSAQQFPDLHSELNLSSLELGDSALYFCASSSDSPGRETQYFGPGTRLLVL.

This clone was counted between two and nine times. The V and J genes are TRBV6-1 and TRBJ2-3; possibly TRBD2 for D (6 bases). The CDR3 totals 18 residues. Looked up from germline, CDR1 is MNHNS and CDR2 is SASEGT. The V end lost 1 base, the J end lost 5 bases, and 22 bases lay between the germline ends. The CDR3 DNA sequence: TGTGCCAGCAGTGAAGGGCCTTCGGGACGGGACGGGAGAGATACGCAGTATTTT. It yields the protein CASSEGPSGRDGRDTQYF.

The J gene is TRBJ2-7, the V gene TRBV5-4, with TRBD2 as a possible D gene (7 bases). The length of the CDR3 is 13 residues. Germline CDR1 and CDR2: SGHNT and YYREEE (reference sequence). Trimming pared 2 bases from V and 4 bases from J, leaving 10 bases between. The CDR3 DNA reads as TGTGCCAGCAGCTTCGGGGGGCCTTACGAGCAGTACTTC. Its protein product is CASSFGGPYEQYF.

The rearrangement joins TRBV10-3 to TRBJ2-7; possibly TRBD2 for D (6 bases). Germline CDR1 reads ENHRY; CDR2 reads SYGVKD. This CDR3 is 14 amino acids long. With 3 bases removed from V and 4 bases from J, the gap between germline ends came to 13 bases. CDR3 DNA sequence: TGTGCCATCAGTGACGGACTAACGAATTACGAGCAGTACTTC. Its protein is CAISDGLTNYEQYF.

This chain uses TRBV24-1 with TRBJ2-1, with D maybe TRBD2 (5 bases). Germline V lookup: CDR1 KGHDR, CDR2 SFDVKD. V dropped 5 bases and J dropped 4 bases, with 11 bases sitting between them. The CDR3 totals 14 residues. The CDR3 sequence: CATSGAGGYNEQFF. Here the CDR3 DNA reads TGTGCCACCAGTGGCGCGGGCGGTTACAATGAGCAGTTCTTC.

This chain links TRBV5-1 with TRBJ2-7; TRBD1 agrees at 10 bases. Germline lookup yields CDR1 SGHRS and CDR2 YFSETQ. The CDR3 length is 14 residues. V gave up 4 bases and J gave up 3 bases; unmatched junction bases: 4. Written as DNA, the CDR3 is TGCGCCAGCAGCGTCGACAGGGGGCGCTACGAGCAGTACTTC. Residues: CASSVDRGRYEQYF.

This clone was found a few times. The chain joins TRBV5-1 to TRBJ2-5, with 8 bases fitting TRBD2. The ends lost 2 bases at V and 2 bases at J; junction bases unmatched: 5. The CDR3 extends over 15 amino acids. Germline V lookup: CDR1 SGHRS, CDR2 YFSETQ. In nucleotides, the CDR3 is TGCGCCAGCAGCTTAGCGGGGGCATGGCAAGAGACCCAGTACTTC. This translates into CASSLAGAWQETQYF.

The rearrangement links TRBV30 to TRBJ2-4; possibly TRBD2 for D (6 bases). Germline lookup yields CDR1 GTSNPN and CDR2 SVGIG (reference sequence). V was clipped by 0 bases and J by 8 bases, with 14 bases between them. The length of the CDR3 is 14 residues. The CDR3 bases are TGTGCCTGGAGTGTCGGCGGGGTGGGGGACATTCAGTACTTC. Its protein is CAWSVGGVGDIQYF.

In DNA form, the CDR3 reads TGTGCCAGCAGCCTCAGGGGGAAGGACACTGAAGCTTTCTTT. Translating it yields CASSLRGKDTEAFF. The chain links TRBV7-9 to TRBJ1-1; 7 bases fit TRBD1. V lost 5 bases to trimming and J lost 3 bases; unmatched junction nucleotides: 6. This CDR3 has 14 amino acids. Per the germline V gene, CDR1 is SEHNR and CDR2 is FQNEAQ (reference sequence).

The V and J genes are TRBV28 and TRBJ1-5; tentative D call: TRBD1 (6 bases). CDR1 is MDHEN and CDR2 is SYDVKM in the germline V gene. The CDR3 covers 13 residues. V was clipped by 5 bases and J by 4 bases, with 9 bases between them. The CDR3 is CASSVTGNQPQHF. CDR3 bases: TGTGCCAGCAGTGTGACAGGTAATCAGCCCCAGCATTTT.

The chain combines TRBV5-5 with TRBJ2-7; TRBD1 agrees at 7 bases. Germline CDR1 and CDR2: SGHKS and YYEKEE (reference sequence). CDR3 length: 16 residues. V dropped 5 bases and J dropped 0; count of bases not matched to a gene: 11. CDR3 amino acids: CASRLRQGPISYEQYF. CDR3 bases: TGTGCCAGCAGATTGCGACAGGGTCCTATCTCCTACGAGCAGTACTTC.

J is TRBJ2-1 and V is TRBV28; a possible D gene is TRBD1 (7 bases). Germline values: CDR1 MDHEN, CDR2 SYDVKM. V lost 5 bases and J lost 10, with 18 bases in between. The CDR3 totals 14 residues. The CDR3 loop is CASSRAGGLGEQFF. The DNA of the CDR3 is TGTGCCAGCAGTCGGGCAGGGGGACTTGGAGAGCAGTTCTTC.

This clone was seen only once. This chain joins TRBV4-1 and TRBJ2-5, with D possibly being TRBD2 (7 bases). The CDR3 consists of 15 residues. The V end was cut by 4 bases, the J end by 4 bases, with 16 bases between. The germline CDR1 and CDR2 sequences are MGHRA and YSYEKL. CDR3 in DNA: TGCGCCAGCAGCCGGACTAGGGGGGGGTTAGAGACCCAGTACTTC. Its protein is CASSRTRGGLETQYF.

The V and J genes are TRBV29-1 and TRBJ1-1; no clear D. V was trimmed by 3 bases and J by 4 bases, leaving 9 bases between them. The germline V gene has CDR1 SQVTM and CDR2 ANQGSEA. The length of the CDR3 is 12 residues. CDR3 in amino acids: CSVDTDTTEAFF. In DNA, the CDR3 is TGCAGCGTTGATACTGATACCACTGAAGCTTTCTTT.

The chain links TRBV5-5 to TRBJ1-4, with D unresolved. Germline V gene lookup returns CDR1 SGHKS and CDR2 YYEKEE (reference sequence). This CDR3 has 12 amino acids. Trimming pared 8 bases from V and 5 bases from J, leaving 10 bases between. The CDR3 loop is CASSSLNEKLFF. CDR3 nucleotides: TGTGCCAGTTCTTCCCTCAATGAAAAACTGTTTTTT. The full variable domain, in which reference TRBV5-5 and TRBJ1-4 provide the parts outside the CDR3, is DAGVTQSPTHLIKTRGQQVTLRCSPISGHKSVSWYQQVLGQGPQFIFQYYEKEERGRGNFPDRFSARQFPNYSSELNVNALLLGDSALYLCASSSLNEKLFFGSGTQLSVL.

This rearrangement joins TRBV19 to TRBJ2-7; weak D call: TRBD1 (6 bases). The V end lost 7 bases, the J end lost 3 bases, and 19 bases lay between the germline ends. Germline V gene lookup returns CDR1 LNHDA and CDR2 SQIVND (reference sequence). This CDR3 is built from 15 residues. The CDR3 region is CASTGTGQGNYEQYF. The CDR3 DNA reads as TGTGCCAGTACCGGAACGGGGCAGGGGAACTACGAGCAGTACTTC.

This rearrangement joins TRBV21-1 to TRBJ1-2; the table assigns TRBD1, which was not confirmed against the DNA. TRBV21-1 is given as a pseudogene. The CDR3 totals 16 residues. The CDR3 bases are TGTGCCAGCAGCAAAGTGGGGAACAGGGAACGGGTTGGCTACACCTTC. It encodes CASSKVGNRERVGYTF.

The rearrangement uses TRBV19 and TRBJ2-1; TRBD2 agrees at 11 bases. The CDR3 covers 15 residues. CDR1 and CDR2 (germline): LNHDA, SQIVND (reference sequence). V shed 4 bases and J 7 bases; nucleotides not matched to a gene: 6. The CDR3 DNA is TGTGCCAGTAGTAGAACTAGCGGGAGTAGGAATGAGCAGTTCTTC. It specifies CASSRTSGSRNEQFF.

V gene TRBV9 combines with J gene TRBJ1-1; 10 bases line up with TRBD1. The trim removed 4 bases at V and 1 base at J, leaving 4 bases unmatched. In germline, CDR1 is SGDLS, CDR2 YYNGEE. The CDR3 runs 15 residues. Written as DNA, the CDR3 is TGTGCCAGCAGCCCAAGGACAGGGGGGAACACTGAAGCTTTCTTT. Encoded protein: CASSPRTGGNTEAFF.

The V gene is TRBV6-2 or TRBV6-3, the J gene TRBJ2-3; no clear D gene. Germline V CDR1 and CDR2: MNHEY, SVGEGT. This CDR3 is 14 amino acids long. Trimming stripped 8 bases from V and 5 bases from J, with 17 bases between. DNA of the CDR3: TGTGCCAGCGGCCCCGGGTCTTATGGAGATACGCAGTATTTT. As protein: CASGPGSYGDTQYF.